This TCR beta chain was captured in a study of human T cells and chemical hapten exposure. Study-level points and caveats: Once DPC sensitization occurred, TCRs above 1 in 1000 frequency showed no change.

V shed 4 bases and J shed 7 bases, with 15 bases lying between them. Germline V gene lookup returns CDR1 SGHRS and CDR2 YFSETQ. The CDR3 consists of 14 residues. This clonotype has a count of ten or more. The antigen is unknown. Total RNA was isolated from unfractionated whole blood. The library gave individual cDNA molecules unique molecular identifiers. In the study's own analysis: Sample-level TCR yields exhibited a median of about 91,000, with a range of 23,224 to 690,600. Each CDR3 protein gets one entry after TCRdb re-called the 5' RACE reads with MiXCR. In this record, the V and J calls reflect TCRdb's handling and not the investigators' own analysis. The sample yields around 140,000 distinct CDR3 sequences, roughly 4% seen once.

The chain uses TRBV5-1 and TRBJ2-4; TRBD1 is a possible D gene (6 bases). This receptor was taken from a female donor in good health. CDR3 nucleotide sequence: TGCGCCAGCAGCGAAGGACAGAATAGGAACATTCAGTACTTC. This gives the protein CASSEGQNRNIQYF.